This T cell receptor beta chain was documented in a study of identical twins. TCRdb reprocessed the 5' RACE reads via MiXCR and lists one record per CDR3 protein. This sample has approximately 230,000 distinct CDR3 sequences; 5.5% to 7.5% occur once, and the top ten carry about 14%. The CDR3 is 16 residues long. Germline CDR1 reads MGHRA; CDR2 reads YSYEKL. V lost 3 bases, J lost 0 bases, and 15 bases lay in between. This sample was also put to use in a study of T cells expressing NK-cell markers.

This rearrangement joins TRBV4-1 to TRBJ2-7; weak D call: TRBD1 (6 bases). Sequences were obtained from CD8+ T cells sorted from blood. The clonotype originates from a woman younger than 35 in good health. This CDR3 reads CASSHHHRENSYEQYF. The CDR3 DNA is TGCGCCAGCAGCCATCACCACAGGGAAAACTCCTACGAGCAGTACTTC.